This TCR beta chain is from a study of T cell repertoires in aging, cancer and after chemotherapy (dated by TCRdb to about 2019). Background on the whole study: Six donor age groups were covered, ranging from 30 or younger up to 70 or older, and each group contained at least three individuals. In the solid tumor group, the paired samples taken before and after chemotherapy came from patients with brain tumors (glioblastoma) who were receiving therapy based on temozolomide. The complete dataset included around 9 million TCR reads. To examine immunoaging and T cell reconstitution after chemotherapy, the study profiled TCR beta repertoires in peripheral blood from healthy donors and cancer patients. Alongside 95 to 100 healthy donors serving as a reference group, the cohort included some 210 cancer patients, of whom some 91 had hematological cancers and fewer than 130 had solid cancers.

Here V drops 5 bases and J drops 14 bases, and the junction holds 9 bases not matched to any gene. Via the germline V gene (reference sequence), CDR1 is MNHNY and CDR2 SVGAGI. The CDR3 sequence holds 14 residues, the cysteine and phenylalanine included. The sequence is cut down to CDR3 DNA, 42 bases in frame from base 1. Notes on this clonotype: Its antigen is currently not known. No per-base quality is available; no much larger clone lies one base away.

The paper as a whole reports these results and caveats: Compared with age-matched healthy donors, untreated patients with either hematological or solid cancers had significantly lower TCR diversity in the blood along with higher clonality. Declining TCR diversity with age in healthy donors was mainly explained by loss of richness; in cancer patients, loss of evenness also contributed. In both cancer cohorts, the median generation probability rose over the chemotherapy interval, which suggests that the repertoire was reconstituted through rebound thymic output. According to the authors, the repertoire data do not allow conclusions to be drawn about immunological memory after chemotherapy.

Rearranged TRB sequences spanning V, D and J segments were amplified by multiplex touch-down PCR using a mixed TRB-A/B primer pool. Two consecutive PCR reactions with Phusion HS II polymerase added Illumina adapters and sample indices to the amplicons. Amplicons were gel-purified with the NucleoSpin Gel and PCR Clean-up kit, then checked with Qubit and an Agilent 2100 Bioanalyzer. The libraries were sequenced on an Illumina MiSeq with 600-cycle, single-indexed, paired-end runs. The study's processing was this. MiXCR versions 2.12 and 3.0.5 were used to process TRB sequences. Each unique CDR3 nucleotide sequence was treated as one clone, and only productive sequences with two or more reads were kept. Repertoire metrics included Shannon diversity, evenness, clonality (one minus evenness), and alpha-parameterized diversity profiles from alpha 0 to 5. The IGoR algorithm was used to compute generation probabilities of clones in paired pre- and post-chemotherapy samples. The raw public reads went through TCRdb reprocessing: fastp at Q25, MiXCR clone calling, in-frame beta chains kept. All rows with the same CDR3 protein become a single entry with the most common DNA and genes. TCRdb, not the original authors, processed these V and J calls. The sample table records about 3,900 distinct CDR3 sequences; around 44% of these occur just once. The ten most abundant clones make up around 60% of the sample.

Instead of sorted cells or RNA, genomic DNA extracted from peripheral blood served as the source for amplifying TCR beta rearrangements. The chain employs TRBV6-6 and TRBJ1-6, with TRBD1 identical over 10 junction bases. Input material: blood. The clonotype comes from a human donor with a solid tumor. The CDR3 protein: CASSARDRGSTLHF. The sequenced DNA: TGTGCCAGCAGTGCCCGGGACAGGGGCAGTACCCTCCACTTT.